Given below is one T cell receptor beta chain in context. This record belongs to a study of blood T cell repertoires in COVID-19. Source study methods: From reference gene primer amplification, estimates of nucleated cell counts were derived. Sequenced by immunoSEQ multiplex PCR; TCRdb stores in-frame clones only, minus some. V and J calls and clone size are copied from that table; D and trimming were computed from the DNA. The table shows approximately 360,000 clones, with less than 90% occurring only once. The recovered donors of Cohort 3 showed two negative PCRs, clearance, or symptom resolution. The sequenced sample consisted of PBMCs or T cells enriched from blood (not recorded which). The clonotype originates from a woman aged 50 to 60 who had recovered from COVID-19.

The DNA for the CDR3 is TGTGCCTGGGGGACAGGGTCAGGGGAAAAACTGTTTTTT. Its translation is CAWGTGSGEKLFF. The V and J genes are TRBV30 and TRBJ1-4; 9 positions match TRBD1. The length of the CDR3 is 13 residues. Germline assignment: CDR1 GTSNPN and CDR2 SVGIG (reference sequence). The J segment lost 8 bases and the V segment lost 5 bases, leaving 6 bases of the junction unmatched.